This T cell receptor delta chain emerged from a study of Vδ1+ human thymocytes. The sorted cells were CD3+ Vdelta1+ Vdelta2- thymocytes from alphabeta-depleted thymus. Sorted Vdelta1+ thymocytes were roughly 96% to 99.6% pure. There are a few counts of this clone. The target antigen is unknown. The template was reverse-transcribed extracted RNA. Pooled V-gene forward primers with one constant-region reverse primer generated the CDR3 amplicons by multiplex PCR. TCRdb reprocessed the multiplex PCR reads through CATT. This repertoire shows 20,000 to 25,000 delta-chain clones, approximately 8.8% found once; its top ten account for roughly 0.98%. Study-wide results and caveats: TRG sequences recurred across donors, whereas TRD sequences stayed essentially private. In the thymus, TRG and TRD repertoires looked highly polyclonal with Gaussian CDR3 lengths.

CDR3 length: 22 amino acids. CDR1 is TSWWSYY and CDR2 is QGS in the germline V gene. V was cut by 3 bases and J by 0 bases, with 32 bases left in between. The material sequenced was Vdelta1+ gamma-delta thymocytes from the thymus. Documented subset: FACS-sorted CD3+ TCRalphabeta- TCRVdelta1+ TCRVdelta2- thymocytes. V gene TRDV1 combines with J gene TRDJ1; D possibly corresponds to TRDD2 (6 bases). The TCR originated in a child in the first two years of life who had congenital heart surgery. CDR3 residues: CALGDRFAVLRGRGQYTDKLIF. In nucleotides, the CDR3 is TGTGCTCTTGGGGACCGCTTTGCCGTCCTACGAGGTCGGGGACAGTACACCGATAAACTCATCTTT.